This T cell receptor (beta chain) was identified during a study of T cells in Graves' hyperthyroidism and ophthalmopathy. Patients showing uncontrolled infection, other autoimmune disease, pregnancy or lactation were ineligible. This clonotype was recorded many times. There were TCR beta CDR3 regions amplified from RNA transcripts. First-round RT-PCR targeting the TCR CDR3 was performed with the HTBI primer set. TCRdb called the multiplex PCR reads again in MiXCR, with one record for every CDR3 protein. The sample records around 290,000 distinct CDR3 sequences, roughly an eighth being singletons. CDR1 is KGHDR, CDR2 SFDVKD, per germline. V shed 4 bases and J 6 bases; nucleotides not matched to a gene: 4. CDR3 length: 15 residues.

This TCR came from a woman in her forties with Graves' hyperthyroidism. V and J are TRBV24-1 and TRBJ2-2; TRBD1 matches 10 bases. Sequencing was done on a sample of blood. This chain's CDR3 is CATSEGGTGAGELFF. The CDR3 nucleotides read TGTGCCACCAGTGAGGGCGGGACAGGGGCCGGGGAGCTGTTTTTT.